The 21 T cell receptor beta chains presented below share a single source sample, sequenced in a study of blood T cell repertoires in COVID-19. The assay was immunoSEQ multiplex PCR, and TCRdb's table has in-frame clones only and misses some. This table has about 80,000 clones, over 80% appearing once. The sequencing sample was made of peripheral blood. The receptors shown here come from a man aged 55 to 70 with active or convalescent COVID-19.

This clone showed up many times. The chain combines TRBV27 with TRBJ1-6; TRBD1 agrees at 7 bases. V lost 2 bases and J lost 11; bases outside the gene matches: 6. CDR1 is MNHEY and CDR2 is SMNVEV in the germline V gene (reference sequence). This CDR3 has 14 amino acids. The CDR3 DNA is TGTGCCAGCAGTTTAGAACCAGGGGGGCCACCCCTCCACTTT. This codes for CASSLEPGGPPLHF.

This chain uses TRBV9 with TRBJ2-5, with D maybe TRBD2 (6 bases). Trimming stripped 0 bases from V and 4 bases from J, with 13 bases between. Germline V gene data show CDR1 as SGDLS and CDR2 as YYNGEE. This CDR3 spans 15 amino acids. For the CDR3, the DNA is TGTGCCAGCAGCGTAGGCGGCGGGGCGCCAGAGACCCAGTACTTC. It is translated as CASSVGGGAPETQYF.

The rearrangement uses TRBV7-2 and TRBJ2-5; 11 bases line up with TRBD2. V lost 3 bases and J lost 5; bases outside the gene matches: 5. Per the germline V gene, CDR1 is SGHTA and CDR2 is FQGNSA. CDR3 length: 15 residues. The CDR3 is CASSFSGGASETQYF. The CDR3 region has the DNA TGTGCCAGCAGCTTTAGCGGGGGGGCTTCTGAGACCCAGTACTTC.

The gene calls are TRBV5-8 and TRBJ2-7, with a possible D match to TRBD2 (6 bases). Germline loops: CDR1 SGHTS, CDR2 YDEGEE. CDR3 length: 19 amino acids. The V end was cut by 4 bases, the J end by 9 bases, with 35 bases between. The DNA for the CDR3 is TGTGCCAGCAGCGGATTGGGAGGAGTAAAGCCGGGCGTACATACGGGGCAGTACTTC. It codes for CASSGLGGVKPGVHTGQYF. The full variable domain, its missing parts supplied by reference TRBV5-8 and TRBJ2-7, is EAGVTQSPTHLIKTRGQQATLRCSPISGHTSVYWYQQALGLGLQFLLWYDEGEERNRGNFPPRFSGRQFPNYSSELNVNALELEDSALYLCASSGLGGVKPGVHTGQYFGPGTRLTVT.

The chain employs TRBV4-3 and TRBJ2-3, with 7 nucleotides matching TRBD1. The CDR3 runs to 15 residues. V shed 3 bases and J 4 bases; nucleotides not matched to a gene: 7. Germline values: CDR1 LGHNA, CDR2 YSLEER. The CDR3 DNA is TGCGCCAGCAGCCATACAGGGGTCGGCGCAGATACGCAGTATTTT. Amino acids: CASSHTGVGADTQYF.

This clone was observed a handful of times. The chain joins TRBV10-3 to TRBJ2-1; 11 bases are shared with TRBD2. There are 15 residues in the CDR3. Germline V gene data show CDR1 as ENHRY and CDR2 as SYGVKD. After removal of 5 bases from V and 3 bases from J, the junction contained 3 bases not matched to a gene. CDR3 sequence (DNA): TGTGCCATCAGTCTAGCGGGGGGCCTCTACAATGAGCAGTTCTTC. This encodes CAISLAGGLYNEQFF.

The genes are TRBV29-1 and TRBJ1-2; D not certain. V gave up 0 bases and J gave up 7 bases, with 9 bases separating them. Germline loops: CDR1 SQVTM, CDR2 ANQGSEA. The CDR3 is 12 amino acids. CDR3 sequence reads: CSVEERGSGYTF. The CDR3 DNA reads as TGCAGCGTTGAAGAGAGAGGGAGTGGCTACACCTTC. The entire variable domain, with the rest obtained from reference TRBV29-1 and TRBJ1-2, is as follows: SAVISQKPSRDICQRGTSLTIQCQVDSQVTMMFWYRQQPGQSLTLIATANQGSEATYESGFVIDKFPISRPNLTFSTLTVSNMSPEDSSIYLCSVEERGSGYTFGSGTRLTVV.

This clone was observed a single time. This chain connects TRBV9 to TRBJ1-3, with TRBD1 as a possible D gene (5 bases). The CDR3 is 17 residues long. Germline CDR1 SGDLS, CDR2 YYNGEE. The ends were cut back, 5 bases at V and 0 bases at J, with 18 bases in the middle. As DNA, the CDR3 is TGTGCCAGCAGTCCACAAGGGGCCAGTTACTCTGGAAACACCATATATTTT. Amino acids: CASSPQGASYSGNTIYF.

The CDR3 bases are TGTGCCAGCAGTCGGGACAGCCTCAATCAGCCCCAGCATTTT. It translates to CASSRDSLNQPQHF. The chain couples TRBV28 to TRBJ1-5, with 7 bases aligning to TRBD1. The CDR3 extends over 14 amino acids. Germline V CDR1 and CDR2: MDHEN, SYDVKM. Trimming at V came to 5 bases and at J to 3 bases, leaving 4 bases not matched to a gene. The complete variable domain, with remaining parts taken from reference TRBV28 and TRBJ1-5, reads DVKVTQSSRYLVKRTGEKVFLECVQDMDHENMFWYRQDPGLGLRLIYFSYDVKMKEKGDIPEGYSVSREKKERFSLILESASTNQTSMYLCASSRDSLNQPQHFGDGTRLSIL.

CDR3 loop: CASPLTSKGQGYTF. In nucleotides, the CDR3 is TGTGCCAGTCCCCTCACCTCAAAGGGGCAGGGCTACACCTTC. The rearrangement joins TRBV21-1 to TRBJ1-2; the listed D gene, TRBD1, was not tested against the DNA. TRBV21-1 is a pseudogene. The CDR3 totals 14 residues.

The chain's CDR3 is CASSPLALGSDRGGYTF. The CDR3 bases are TGTGCCAGTAGTCCGCTCGCCCTTGGGTCTGACCGAGGAGGCTACACCTTC. The V gene is TRBV19, the J gene TRBJ1-2, with no clear D. The V end was cut by 5 bases, the J end by 8 bases, with 27 bases between. Germline CDR1 and CDR2: LNHDA and SQIVND (reference sequence). The CDR3 covers 17 residues.

This chain connects TRBV5-4 to TRBJ2-3; 14 bases agree with TRBD2. The trim removed 4 bases at V and 2 bases at J, leaving 12 bases unmatched. The V gene's germline CDR1 is SGHNT and CDR2 YYREEE (reference sequence). The CDR3 length is 19 residues. The CDR3 is CASSGGTSGGRLATDTQYF. The CDR3 nucleotides read TGTGCCAGCAGCGGAGGGACTAGCGGGGGCCGCCTCGCCACAGATACGCAGTATTTT.

This clone was counted between two and nine times. The gene calls are TRBV4-1 and TRBJ1-1; 9 bases map to TRBD1. CDR3 length: 14 amino acids. CDR1 is MGHRA, CDR2 YSYEKL, per germline. Trimming at V came to 6 bases and at J to 4 bases, leaving 6 bases not matched to a gene. CDR3 DNA: TGCGCCAGCAGTCTACAGGGGGCCTCCACTGAAGCTTTCTTT. Encoded protein: CASSLQGASTEAFF.

This clone was detected only a few times. V is TRBV6-5 and J is TRBJ2-7; tentatively, D is TRBD2 (6 bases). The ends were cut back, 6 bases at V and 3 bases at J, with 15 bases in the middle. The CDR3 is 14 residues long. Germline CDR1 reads MNHEY; CDR2 reads SVGAGI. In DNA form, the CDR3 reads TGTGCCAGCAGACCCGGGACGGGACTCTACGAGCAGTACTTC. Protein: CASRPGTGLYEQYF.

This clone was picked up a small number of times. V gene TRBV2 combines with J gene TRBJ2-5; 12 nucleotides agree with TRBD2. Trimming at V came to 2 bases and at J to 4 bases, leaving 8 bases not matched to a gene. This CDR3 region has 17 residues. Looked up from germline, CDR1 is SNHLY and CDR2 is FYNNEI. As DNA, the CDR3 is TGTGCCAGCAGTGAAAGCTCTGGGACTAGCGGGTTAGAGACCCAGTACTTC. Residues: CASSESSGTSGLETQYF. Using reference TRBV2 and TRBJ2-5 for the parts outside the CDR3, the full variable domain is EPEVTQTPSHQVTQMGQEVILRCVPISNHLYFYWYRQILGQKVEFLVSFYNNEISEKSEIFDDQFSVERPDGSNFTLKIRSTKLEDSAMYFCASSESSGTSGLETQYFGPGTRLLVL.

The rearrangement uses TRBV19 and TRBJ2-3; D may be TRBD2 (7 bases). CDR1 is LNHDA, CDR2 SQIVND, per germline (reference sequence). V lost 8 bases and J lost 4, with 28 bases in between. The CDR3 loop spans 18 amino acids. In nucleotides, the CDR3 is TGTGCCAGTTGGGGGGGCTCTGTAGACAGCCTTCTCCCAGATACGCAGTATTTT. This codes for CASWGGSVDSLLPDTQYF.

The CDR3 DNA reads as TGTGCCAGCAGCTTGGCCCAGGGGGGGAACACTGAAGCTTTCTTT. This encodes CASSLAQGGNTEAFF. The chain employs TRBV7-9 and TRBJ1-1, with 7 bases fitting TRBD1. The CDR3 extends over 15 amino acids. CDR1 and CDR2 from the germline V gene are SEHNR and FQNEAQ (reference sequence). V lost 3 bases and J lost 1; bases outside the gene matches: 5.

This sequence joins TRBV7-2 and TRBJ2-2, with D uncertain. V was shortened by 5 bases and J by 0 bases, with 13 bases between the two germline ends. Germline V gene sequence: CDR1 SGHTA, CDR2 FQGNSA. The CDR3 consists of 16 residues. The CDR3 sequence: CASSPEAVTNTGELFF. The CDR3, as DNA: TGTGCCAGCAGCCCAGAGGCAGTTACGAACACCGGGGAGCTGTTTTTT. The whole variable domain, remainder taken from reference TRBV7-2 and TRBJ2-2, is GAGVSQSPSNKVTEKGKDVELRCDPISGHTALYWYRQSLGQGLEFLIYFQGNSAPDKSGLPSDRFSAERTGGSVSTLTIQRTQQEDSAVYLCASSPEAVTNTGELFFGEGSRLTVL.

V usage is TRBV3-1 (or the pseudogene TRBV3-2) and J usage is TRBJ1-2; no clear D gene. The germline V and J ends were trimmed by 2 bases and 2 bases, with 6 bases remaining between them. Germline V lookup: CDR1 LGHDT, CDR2 YNNKEL (reference sequence). The CDR3 consists of 13 residues. The CDR3 sequence: CASSQRRNYGYTF. The CDR3, as DNA: TGTGCCAGCAGCCAACGGCGGAACTATGGCTACACCTTC.

The chain carries TRBV9 and TRBJ2-7; TRBD1 might be the D (6 bases). V was trimmed by 0 bases and J by 5 bases, leaving 15 bases between them. Per the germline V gene, CDR1 is SGDLS and CDR2 is YYNGEE. This CDR3 has 15 residues. CDR3 nucleotide sequence: TGTGCCAGCAGCGTAGCCCCGGGACATCTCCACGAGCAGTACTTC. Amino acids: CASSVAPGHLHEQYF.

The rearrangement uses TRBV6-5 and TRBJ1-2; a weak D match, TRBD1 (5 bases). The CDR3 is made up of 12 amino acids. Germline CDR1 reads MNHEY; CDR2 reads SVGAGI. V gave up 6 bases and J gave up 4 bases, with 9 bases separating them. In DNA, the CDR3 is TGTGCCAGCAGGGGGCCCTCCTATGGCTACACCTTC. Amino acids: CASRGPSYGYTF.